The next 9 T cell receptor beta chains were all read from a single sample in a study of blood T cells in healthy people across ages (dated by TCRdb to 2013 to 2016). The library was generated by 5' RACE. Sequencing instrument: Illumina HiSeq 2500. A second PCR of about 6 to 11 cycles was performed with a sample-barcoded 5' primer and a J-beta primer mix. Starting from the raw public reads, TCRdb applied fastp trimming at Q25, assembled clones with MiXCR and retained in-frame beta chains. Rows with a matching CDR3 protein are joined into one entry that keeps the most common DNA and genes. The sample includes about 1.1 million distinct CDR3 sequences, with more than 30% observed a single time. Approximately 14% of the sample lies in the top ten. The source material was blood. Source of these receptors: a man between 18 and 29 years old in good health.

The V gene is TRBV12-3 or TRBV12-4, the J gene TRBJ2-3; TRBD2 matches at 8 bases. The CDR3 length is 16 residues. V shed 7 bases and J 2 bases; nucleotides not matched to a gene: 11. The CDR3 DNA reads as TGTGCCAGCACCCCCGAGATAGCGGGGAACACAGATACGCAGTATTTT. It encodes CASTPEIAGNTDTQYF.

This clonotype was found once. This sequence joins TRBV12-5 and TRBJ2-3, with TRBD2 as a possible D gene (6 bases). Germline V CDR1 and CDR2: LGHNT, FRNRAP. V lost 7 bases and J lost 6, with 14 bases in between. The CDR3 spans 13 residues. CDR3 DNA: TGTGCTAGTGCCCTGGACCTAGCGGATACGCAGTATTTT. Amino acids: CASALDLADTQYF. Based on the CDR3 plus reference TRBV12-5 and TRBJ2-3, the full variable domain is DARVTQTPRHKVTEMGQEVTMRCQPILGHNTVFWYRQTMMQGLELLAYFRNRAPLDDSGMPKDRFSAEMPDATLATLKIQPSEPRDSAVYFCASALDLADTQYFGPGTRLTVL.

This chain links TRBV9 with TRBJ2-1; TRBD2 matches 7 bases. CDR1 is SGDLS and CDR2 is YYNGEE in the germline V gene. V shed 0 bases, J shed 7 bases, and the junction held 7 bases outside the gene matches. This CDR3 contains 15 residues. DNA for the CDR3: TGTGCCAGCAGCGTAGAGGGAGCGGGGATTAATGAGCAGTTCTTC. Translation: CASSVEGAGINEQFF.

A few counts support this clonotype. This chain joins TRBV27 and TRBJ1-2; the D is unclear. Germline CDR1 and CDR2: MNHEY and SMNVEV (reference sequence). V was shortened by 5 bases and J by 2 bases, with 9 bases between the two germline ends. The CDR3 covers 13 residues. CDR3 amino acids: CASSAQPNYGYTF. The CDR3 DNA reads as TGTGCCAGCAGTGCACAACCAAACTATGGCTACACCTTC.

The rearrangement uses TRBV2 and TRBJ2-7, with 11 bases lining up with TRBD2. Germline-derived CDR1 and CDR2 are SNHLY and FYNNEI. The CDR3 spans 14 residues. Unmatched junction bases numbered 5, after V lost 10 bases and J lost 0 bases. In nucleotides, the CDR3 is TGTGCCACAGCTAGCGGGGGGAACTCCTACGAGCAGTACTTC. Its translation is CATASGGNSYEQYF.

This rearrangement joins TRBV4-3 to TRBJ2-1, with D maybe TRBD2 (5 bases). The DNA end is a closer match to TRBJ2-7, so the J assignment may be wrong. The germline CDR1 and CDR2 sequences are LGHNA and YSLEER. The CDR3 extends over 16 amino acids. This CDR3 reads CASSQEWRASYNEQYF. CDR3 DNA: TGCGCCAGCAGCCAAGAGTGGCGGGCCTCCTACAATGAGCAGTACTTC.

This chain joins TRBV7-2 and TRBJ1-2; 8 bases line up with TRBD1. The CDR3 consists of 14 residues. V gave up 1 base and J gave up 7 bases; unmatched junction bases: 5. Germline V CDR1 and CDR2: SGHTA, FQGNSA. CDR3 in amino acids: CASSLVSQGGGYTF. The CDR3 DNA is TGTGCCAGCAGCTTAGTGTCACAGGGGGGTGGCTACACCTTC.

This clonotype was detected a few times. The rearrangement links TRBV2 to TRBJ2-2; tentative D call: TRBD1 (5 bases). CDR3 length equals 15 residues. CDR1 and CDR2 from the germline V gene are SNHLY and FYNNEI. V was cut by 3 bases and J by 5 bases, with 13 bases left in between. The CDR3 bases are TGTGCCAGCAGTGATGTAGGGGCGAGGACCGGGGAGCTGTTTTTT. Its protein product is CASSDVGARTGELFF.

This chain links TRBV27 with TRBJ2-7; D is uncertain. This CDR3 is 14 amino acids long. The V end lost 2 bases, the J end lost 1 base, and 9 bases lay between the germline ends. Looked up from germline, CDR1 is MNHEY and CDR2 is SMNVEV (reference sequence). CDR3 region: CASSLRLTSYEQYF. CDR3 DNA sequence: TGTGCCAGCAGTTTACGGCTGACTTCCTACGAGCAGTACTTC.